This T cell receptor beta chain was sequenced during a study of T cells in Graves' hyperthyroidism and ophthalmopathy. Study results and caveats: Progression to ophthalmopathy was predicted a median of roughly 6.6 months early.

RNA transcripts gave rise to amplified TCR beta CDR3 regions. TCR CDR3 underwent first-round RT-PCR with the HTBI primer set. In TCRdb, the multiplex PCR reads were re-called with MiXCR into one record per CDR3 protein. The profile covers approximately 480,000 distinct CDR3 sequences, with less than 25% appearing a single time and about a quarter taken by the ten largest. This clonotype was seen ten or more times. Its antigen is unidentified. Diagnosis relied on clinical symptoms, serum thyroxine and TRAb, thyroid ultrasound and orbital computed tomography. A roughly 9.7 ml volume of fresh peripheral blood provided the PBMCs. The sequence derives from a man in his late teens or twenties with Graves' hyperthyroidism. Sample: blood.

DNA for the CDR3: TGTGCCAGCAGTTCCTATAACACTGAAGCTTTCTTT. It codes for CASSSYNTEAFF. The genes are TRBV12-3 or TRBV12-4 and TRBJ1-1; no clear D gene. The ends were cut back, 4 bases at V and 2 bases at J, with 5 bases in the middle. The CDR3 extends over 12 amino acids.